This T cell receptor (beta chain) emerged from a study of regulatory T cells in long-lasting Graves disease. With iRepertoire HTBI primers and Arm-PCR of CDR3 regions, TCR beta libraries were built. Each CDR3 protein gets one entry after TCRdb re-called the multiplex PCR reads with MiXCR. The sample gives 420,000 or so distinct CDR3 sequences, 16% of which show up once; about 23% is in the top ten. This CDR3 is built from 17 residues. V shed 5 bases and J shed 0 bases, with 19 bases lying between them. This clonotype was counted ten times or more. The target antigen is unknown. Points from the study as a whole: Favored usage of TRBV28, TRBJ1-2 and TRBJ2-5 was recorded in persistent disease.

Described time point: newly diagnosed GD, antithyroid drugs for less than 3 months. The TCR library was made from RNA that had been extracted from PBMCs in TRIzol. These same data were also listed under a study on T cells in Graves' hyperthyroidism and ophthalmopathy.

This clonotype was sampled from a woman younger than 30 with Graves disease. The V and J genes are TRBV12-3 or TRBV12-4 and TRBJ1-1, with D perhaps matching TRBD1 (5 bases). The source material was peripheral blood mononuclear cells (PBMCs), sampled at new diagnosis, from a patient treated with antithyroid drugs. The CDR3 DNA reads TGTGCCAGCAGTACCCCTAAGGTATCGGGGCTGAACACTGAAGCTTTCTTT. Its translation: CASSTPKVSGLNTEAFF.